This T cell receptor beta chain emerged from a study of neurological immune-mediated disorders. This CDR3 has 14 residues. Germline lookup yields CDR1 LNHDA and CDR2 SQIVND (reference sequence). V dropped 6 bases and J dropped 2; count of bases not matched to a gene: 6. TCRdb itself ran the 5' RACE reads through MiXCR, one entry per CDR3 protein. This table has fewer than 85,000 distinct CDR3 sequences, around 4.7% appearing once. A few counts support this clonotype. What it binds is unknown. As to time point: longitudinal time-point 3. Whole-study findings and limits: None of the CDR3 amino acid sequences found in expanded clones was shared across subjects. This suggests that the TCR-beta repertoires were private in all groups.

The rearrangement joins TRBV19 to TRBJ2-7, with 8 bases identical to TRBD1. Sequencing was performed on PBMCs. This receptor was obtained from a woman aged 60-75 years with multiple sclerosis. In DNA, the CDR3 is TGTGCCAGTAGCGACAGGGGTTCGGCCTACGAGCAGTACTTC. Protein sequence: CASSDRGSAYEQYF.